This T cell receptor beta chain emerged from a study of cytomegalovirus exposure and HLA in healthy donors. As regards this clone: The antigen remains undetermined.

TCRdb's copy holds only in-frame clones and misses some; the assay was immunoSEQ multiplex PCR. The sample yields 20,000 to 25,000 clones, roughly 97% seen once. Study results and limitations: There were 150 to 200 TCR beta chains listed as cytomegalovirus-associated. As confirmed in vitro, a few CMV-associated chains were specific for CMV antigens.

This sequence was found in a man aged 25 to 40 in good health and CMV-seropositive. The specimen sequenced was PBMCs.

The CDR3 region is CASSLPGTSGGEQYF. CDR3 sequence (DNA): TGTGCCAGCAGTTTACCTGGGACTAGCGGGGGCGAGCAGTACTTC. V and J are TRBV28 and TRBJ2-7; 14 nucleotides line up with TRBD2. The CDR3 has 15 residues. The germline V gene encodes CDR1 MDHEN and CDR2 SYDVKM. Trimming cost V 2 bases and J 6 bases; bases outside gene matches: 3.